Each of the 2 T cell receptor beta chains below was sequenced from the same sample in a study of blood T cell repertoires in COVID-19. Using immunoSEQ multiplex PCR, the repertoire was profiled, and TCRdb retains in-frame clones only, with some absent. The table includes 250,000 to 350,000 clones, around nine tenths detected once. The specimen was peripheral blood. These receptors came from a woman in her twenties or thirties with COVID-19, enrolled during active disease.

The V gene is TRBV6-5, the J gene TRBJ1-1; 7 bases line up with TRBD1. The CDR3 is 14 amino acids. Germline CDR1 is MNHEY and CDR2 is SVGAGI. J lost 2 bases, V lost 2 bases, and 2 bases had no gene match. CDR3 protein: CASSYGTVNTEAFF. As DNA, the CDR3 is TGTGCCAGCAGTTACGGGACAGTCAACACTGAAGCTTTCTTT.

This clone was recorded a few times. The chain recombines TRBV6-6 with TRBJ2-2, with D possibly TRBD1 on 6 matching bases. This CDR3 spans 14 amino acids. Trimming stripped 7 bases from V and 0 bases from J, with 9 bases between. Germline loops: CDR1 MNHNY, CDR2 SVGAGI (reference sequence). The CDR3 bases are TGTGCCAGCAAAAGGGACACGAACACCGGGGAGCTGTTTTTT. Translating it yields CASKRDTNTGELFF.